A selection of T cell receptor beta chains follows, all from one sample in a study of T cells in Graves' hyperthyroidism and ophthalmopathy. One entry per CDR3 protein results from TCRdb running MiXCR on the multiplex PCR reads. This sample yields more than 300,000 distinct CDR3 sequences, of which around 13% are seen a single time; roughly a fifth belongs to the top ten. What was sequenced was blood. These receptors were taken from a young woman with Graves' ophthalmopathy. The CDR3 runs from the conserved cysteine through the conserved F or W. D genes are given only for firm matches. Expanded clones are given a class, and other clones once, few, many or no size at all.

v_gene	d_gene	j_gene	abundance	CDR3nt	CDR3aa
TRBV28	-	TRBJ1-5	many	TGTGCCAGCAGTTTCCCCAGGGTGGCGAGGGGCAATCAGCCCCAGCATTTT	CASSFPRVARGNQPQHF
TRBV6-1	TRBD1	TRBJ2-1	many	TGTGCCAGCGAGGACAGGGTAAATGAGCAGTTCTTC	CASEDRVNEQFF
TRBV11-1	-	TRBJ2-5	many	TGTGCCAGCAGCACAGGACACCCGGGCCGCCAAGAGACCCAGTACTTC	CASSTGHPGRQETQYF
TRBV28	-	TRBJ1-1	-	TGTGCCAGCAGAGGGGGGGCAGGCGGATTGACTGAAGCTTTCTTT	CASRGGAGGLTEAFF
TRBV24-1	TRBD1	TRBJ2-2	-	TGTGCCACCAGTCGGACAGGGGACCCCGGGGAGCTGTTTTTT	CATSRTGDPGELFF
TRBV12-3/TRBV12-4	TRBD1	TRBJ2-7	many	TGTGCCAGCAGGCTCCAAGGACAGGGCCTACTAAGGCAGTACTTC	CASRLQGQGLLRQYF
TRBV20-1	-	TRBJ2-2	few	TGCAGTGCTAGTTTTGGCACCGGGGAGCTGTTTTTT	CSASFGTGELFF
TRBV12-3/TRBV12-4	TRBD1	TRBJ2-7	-	TGTGCCAGCAGTTTAAATATCGGGACAGGGGCGGGAGAGCAGTACTTC	CASSLNIGTGAGEQYF
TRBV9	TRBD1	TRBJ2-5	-	TGTGCCAGCAGCGTACTCACCGGACAGGACCGGGAGACCCAGTACTTC	CASSVLTGQDRETQYF
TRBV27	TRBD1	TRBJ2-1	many	TGTGCCAGCAGTCCAACAGGGGCTGAGCAGTTCTTC	CASSPTGAEQFF
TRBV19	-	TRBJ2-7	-	TGTGCCAGTAGTCGCGGGGCAGGTAACATGTACGAGCAGTACTTC	CASSRGAGNMYEQYF
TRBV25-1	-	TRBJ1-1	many	TGTGCCAGCAGTGAATTCGGGGGGAACACTGAAGCTTTCTTT	CASSEFGGNTEAFF
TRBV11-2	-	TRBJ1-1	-	TGTGCCAGCAGCTCCCGCCGATTTGGCACTGAAGCTTTCTTT	CASSSRRFGTEAFF
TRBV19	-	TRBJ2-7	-	TGTGCCAGTAGGTCATCCCCAACCGAATACGAGCAGTACTTC	CASRSSPTEYEQYF
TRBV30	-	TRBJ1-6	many	TGTGCCTGGAGTTCGGGGTATAATTCACCCCTCCACTTT	CAWSSGYNSPLHF
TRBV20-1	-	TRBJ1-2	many	TGCAGTGCTTCGGACAGAACTAACTATGGCTACACCTTC	CSASDRTNYGYTF
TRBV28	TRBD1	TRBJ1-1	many	TGTGCCAGCAGCCCAGGACAGGGCTCGACCCTAATGAACACTGAAGCTTTCTTT	CASSPGQGSTLMNTEAFF
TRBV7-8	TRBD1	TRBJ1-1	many	TGTGCCAGCAGCCCTATCGAACAGGGGATGAACACTGAAGCTTTCTTT	CASSPIEQGMNTEAFF
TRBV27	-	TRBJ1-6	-	TGTGCCAGCAGTTCATTCGGACAATCCACCTATAATTCACCCCTCCACTTT	CASSSFGQSTYNSPLHF
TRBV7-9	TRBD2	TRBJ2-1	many	TGTGCCAGCAGCCCCCTAGCGGGGGGAGTAAATGAGCAGTTCTTC	CASSPLAGGVNEQFF
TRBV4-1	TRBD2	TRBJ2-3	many	TGCGCCAGCAGCCACTCACTAGCGGGGGGCCGCACAGATACGCAGTATTTT	CASSHSLAGGRTDTQYF
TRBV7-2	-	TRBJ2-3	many	TGTGCCAGCAGGTTCACAGATACGCAGTATTTT	CASRFTDTQYF